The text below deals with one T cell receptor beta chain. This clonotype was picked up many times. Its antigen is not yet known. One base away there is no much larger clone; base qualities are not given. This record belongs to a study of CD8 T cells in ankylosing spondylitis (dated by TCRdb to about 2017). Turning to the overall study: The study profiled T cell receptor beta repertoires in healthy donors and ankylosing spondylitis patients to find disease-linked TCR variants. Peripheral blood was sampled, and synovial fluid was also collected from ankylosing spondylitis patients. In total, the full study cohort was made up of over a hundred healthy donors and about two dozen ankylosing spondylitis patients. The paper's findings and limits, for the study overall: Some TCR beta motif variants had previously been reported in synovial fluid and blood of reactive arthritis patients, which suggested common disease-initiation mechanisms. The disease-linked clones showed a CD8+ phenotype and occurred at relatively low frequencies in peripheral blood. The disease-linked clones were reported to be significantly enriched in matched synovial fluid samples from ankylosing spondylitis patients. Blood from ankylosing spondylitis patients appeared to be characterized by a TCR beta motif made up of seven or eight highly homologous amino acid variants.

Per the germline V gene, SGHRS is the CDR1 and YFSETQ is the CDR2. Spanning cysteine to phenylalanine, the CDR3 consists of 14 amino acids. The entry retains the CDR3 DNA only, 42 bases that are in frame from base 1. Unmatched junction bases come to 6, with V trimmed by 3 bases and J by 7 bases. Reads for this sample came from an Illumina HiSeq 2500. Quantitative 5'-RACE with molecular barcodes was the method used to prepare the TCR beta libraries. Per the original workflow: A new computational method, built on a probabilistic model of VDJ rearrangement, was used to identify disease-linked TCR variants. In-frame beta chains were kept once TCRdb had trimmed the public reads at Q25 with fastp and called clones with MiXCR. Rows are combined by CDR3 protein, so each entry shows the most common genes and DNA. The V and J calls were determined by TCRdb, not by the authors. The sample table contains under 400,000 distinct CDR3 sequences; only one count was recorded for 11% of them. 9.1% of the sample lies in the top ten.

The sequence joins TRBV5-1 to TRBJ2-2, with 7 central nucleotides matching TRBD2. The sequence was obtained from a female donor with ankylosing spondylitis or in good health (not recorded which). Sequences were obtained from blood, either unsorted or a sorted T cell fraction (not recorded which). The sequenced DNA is TGCGCCAGCAGCTCACTAGCGAATGGCGGGGAGCTGTTTTTT. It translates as CASSSLANGGELFF.